What follows are 5 T cell receptor beta chains derived from one specimen sequenced in a study of T cell repertoires in cytomegalovirus infection. TCRdb re-analysed the reads in MiXCR, keeping a single row per CDR3 protein. The data show some 220,000 distinct CDR3 sequences, 9% to 15% seen once. The sample was PBMCs. The receptors were sampled from a human donor in good health (CMV status not recorded). Some clones in this sample may be carry-over from other donors' samples.

The V and J genes are TRBV29-1 and TRBJ2-1, with a possible D match to TRBD1 (7 bases). This CDR3 region has 15 residues. V was trimmed by 2 bases and J by 7 bases, leaving 18 bases between them. CDR1 SQVTM and CDR2 ANQGSEA come from the germline V gene. In DNA form, the CDR3 reads TGCAGCGTTGAATGGCAACAGGGGAGGAAGAATGAGCAGTTCTTC. Translation: CSVEWQQGRKNEQFF.

This clonotype was recorded a few times. CDR3 protein: CASSLGLHWEATEAFF. In nucleotides, the CDR3 is TGTGCCAGCAGTTTGGGCCTGCACTGGGAGGCAACTGAAGCTTTCTTT. This rearrangement joins TRBV28 to TRBJ1-1; D uncertain. With 3 bases removed from V and 5 bases from J, the gap between germline ends came to 19 bases. The CDR3 consists of 16 residues. Germline CDR1 reads MDHEN; CDR2 reads SYDVKM.

This clonotype was seen ten or more times. V is TRBV30 and J is TRBJ2-7; a weak D match, TRBD2 (6 bases). V lost 2 bases and J 3 bases, leaving 17 bases between the germline ends. Germline CDR1 reads GTSNPN; CDR2 reads SVGIG (reference sequence). CDR3 length: 15 amino acids. The CDR3, as DNA: TGTGCCTGGAGTACCACCGGCGGGGCTTACTACGAGCAGTACTTC. Translated, it gives CAWSTTGGAYYEQYF. Together with reference TRBV30 and TRBJ2-7, the CDR3 gives the full variable domain: SQTIHQWPATLVQPVGSPLSLECTVEGTSNPNLYWYRQAAGRGLQLLFYSVGIGQISSEVPQNLSASRPQDRQFILSSKKLLLSDSGFYLCAWSTTGGAYYEQYFGPGTRLTVT.

The sample holds many counts of this clonotype. The CDR3 coding sequence is TGTGCCAGTAGTACTGGACAGAGGTCCTATGGCTACACCTTC. Protein: CASSTGQRSYGYTF. The V call is TRBV19, the J call TRBJ1-2; D might be TRBD1 (6 bases). Trimming stripped 4 bases from V and 4 bases from J, with 13 bases between. Per the germline V gene, CDR1 is LNHDA and CDR2 is SQIVND (reference sequence). The CDR3 consists of 14 residues.

This clonotype was recorded at least ten times. The V gene is TRBV28, the J gene TRBJ1-4; TRBD1 matches 8 bases. This CDR3 is built from 14 residues. The germline V gene encodes CDR1 MDHEN and CDR2 SYDVKM. Losses at the gene ends were 6 bases for V and 8 bases for J; bases not matched to a gene: 8. The CDR3 sequence is CASSQDRVQEKLFF. In DNA, the CDR3 is TGTGCCAGCAGCCAGGACAGGGTTCAAGAAAAACTGTTTTTT.